Shown below are 8 T cell receptor beta chains from a single sample sequenced in a study of blood T cell repertoires in COVID-19. Clones were read by immunoSEQ multiplex PCR, and TCRdb kept only the in-frame ones, dropping some. Among about 64,000 clones listed, about 88% were seen once. The sequenced sample was peripheral blood. All receptors derive from a man aged 65 to 85 with acute or convalescent COVID-19.

The genes are TRBV5-8 and TRBJ2-5; D is undetermined. The CDR3 is 14 amino acids. Germline values: CDR1 SGHTS, CDR2 YDEGEE. Trimming stripped 4 bases from V and 5 bases from J, with 15 bases between. CDR3 in amino acids: CASSPGRGRETQYF. Written as DNA, the CDR3 is TGTGCCAGCAGCCCCGGAAGAGGTAGGGAGACCCAGTACTTC.

The rearrangement uses TRBV6-1 and TRBJ1-6; 7 nucleotides line up with TRBD1. The CDR3 has 17 amino acids. The trim removed 1 base at V and 6 bases at J, leaving 9 bases unmatched. CDR1 is MNHNS and CDR2 is SASEGT in the germline V gene. The CDR3 DNA reads TGTGCCAGCAGTGAAGTCATACAGGGGTTGCTTAATTCACCCCTCCACTTT. Translated, it gives CASSEVIQGLLNSPLHF.

The J gene is TRBJ1-6, the V gene TRBV19, with a weak D call TRBD1 (6 bases). The germline CDR1 and CDR2 sequences are LNHDA and SQIVND (reference sequence). This CDR3 is 14 amino acids long. V was trimmed by 6 bases and J by 9 bases, leaving 15 bases between them. CDR3 DNA: TGTGCCAGTAGAGCCCACAGGGAAGGTTCACCCCTCCACTTT. Residues: CASRAHREGSPLHF.

This clone was seen a single time. This chain connects TRBV6-6 to TRBJ2-1; TRBD1 is a possible D gene (6 bases). This CDR3 contains 12 residues. Per the germline V gene, CDR1 is MNHNY and CDR2 is SVGAGI (reference sequence). Deletions cut 3 bases from V and 10 bases from J, with 10 bases between. The DNA of the CDR3 is TGTGCCAGCAGTTATGGGACACCGGAGCAGTTCTTC. Residues: CASSYGTPEQFF.

A remark on this clone: One end of the junction is discordant with germline, which a read error may explain. This sequence joins TRBV7-7 and TRBJ2-5; tentative D call: TRBD1 (5 bases). Germline V lookup: CDR1 SSHAT, CDR2 FNYEAQ (reference sequence). CDR3 length: 13 residues. The CDR3 nucleotides are TGTGCTAGCAGCCCGAGGACACAAGAGACCCAGTACTTC. It encodes CASSPRTQETQYF.

This clone came up once. The CDR3, as DNA: TGTGCCAGCAGCCACAGGGTACTCCAAACAGATACGCAGTATTTT. This gives the protein CASSHRVLQTDTQYF. This sequence joins TRBV7-2 and TRBJ2-3; a weak D match, TRBD1 (6 bases). The CDR3 extends over 15 amino acids. Trimming cost V 5 bases and J 3 bases, with 15 bases left between them. Germline V gene sequence: CDR1 SGHTA, CDR2 FQGNSA.

The chain employs TRBV5-6 and TRBJ2-2; D is perhaps TRBD2 (6 bases). In germline, CDR1 is SGHDT, CDR2 YYEEEE. V lost 0 bases, J lost 5 bases, and 8 bases lay in between. The CDR3 length is 14 residues. This chain's CDR3 is CASSLVRGTGELFF. The CDR3 DNA is TGTGCCAGCAGCTTGGTCCGGGGGACCGGGGAGCTGTTTTTT.

This chain uses TRBV25-1 with TRBJ1-1; no definite D call. This CDR3 region has 12 residues. The germline V and J ends were trimmed by 9 bases and 1 base, with 9 bases remaining between them. Germline V gene data show CDR1 as MGHDK and CDR2 as SYGVNS. CDR3 nucleotide sequence: TGTGCCAGTAATACCGGGAACACTGAAGCTTTCTTT. Translating it yields CASNTGNTEAFF.